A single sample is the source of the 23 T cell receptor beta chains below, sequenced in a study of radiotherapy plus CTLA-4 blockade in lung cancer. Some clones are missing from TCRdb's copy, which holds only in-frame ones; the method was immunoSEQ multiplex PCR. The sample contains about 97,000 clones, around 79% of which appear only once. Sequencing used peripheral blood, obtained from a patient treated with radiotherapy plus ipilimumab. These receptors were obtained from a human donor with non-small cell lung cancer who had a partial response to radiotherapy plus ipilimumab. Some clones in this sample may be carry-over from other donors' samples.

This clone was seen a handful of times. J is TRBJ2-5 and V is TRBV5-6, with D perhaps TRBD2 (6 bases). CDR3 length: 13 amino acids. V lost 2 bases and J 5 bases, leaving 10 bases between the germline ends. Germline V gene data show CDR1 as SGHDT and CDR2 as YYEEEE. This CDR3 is CASSFGGTETQYF. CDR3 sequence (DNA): TGTGCCAGCAGCTTCGGAGGGACGGAGACCCAGTACTTC.

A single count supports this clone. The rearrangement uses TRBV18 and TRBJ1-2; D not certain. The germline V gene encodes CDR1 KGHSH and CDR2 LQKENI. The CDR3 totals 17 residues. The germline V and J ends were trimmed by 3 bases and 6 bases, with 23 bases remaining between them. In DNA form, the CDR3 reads TGTGCCAGCTCACCTTCCTTAGTGGTAAGCGGGAAAGATGGCTACACCTTC. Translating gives CASSPSLVVSGKDGYTF.

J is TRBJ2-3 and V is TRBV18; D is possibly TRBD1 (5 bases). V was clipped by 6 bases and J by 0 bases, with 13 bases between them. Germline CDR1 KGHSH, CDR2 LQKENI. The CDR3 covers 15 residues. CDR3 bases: TGTGCCAGCTCCCAGATGGGGCGGAGCACAGATACGCAGTATTTT. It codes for CASSQMGRSTDTQYF.

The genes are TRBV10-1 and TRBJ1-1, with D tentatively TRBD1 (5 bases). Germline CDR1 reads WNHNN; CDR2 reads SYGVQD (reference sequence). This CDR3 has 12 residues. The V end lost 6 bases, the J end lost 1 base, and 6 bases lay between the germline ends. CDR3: CASRGANTEAFF. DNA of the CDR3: TGCGCCAGCAGAGGGGCGAACACTGAAGCTTTCTTT.

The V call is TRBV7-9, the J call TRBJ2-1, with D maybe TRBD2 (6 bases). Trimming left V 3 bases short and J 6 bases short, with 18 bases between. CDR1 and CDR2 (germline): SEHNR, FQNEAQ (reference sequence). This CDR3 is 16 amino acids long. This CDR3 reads CASSFIAGSPVNEQFF. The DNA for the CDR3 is TGTGCCAGCAGCTTTATTGCGGGGTCCCCAGTCAATGAGCAGTTCTTC.

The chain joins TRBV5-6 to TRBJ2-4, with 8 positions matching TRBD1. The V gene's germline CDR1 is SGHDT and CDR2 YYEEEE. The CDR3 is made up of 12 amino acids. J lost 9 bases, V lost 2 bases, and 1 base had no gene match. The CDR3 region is CASSLTGGIQYF. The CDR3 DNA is TGTGCCAGCAGCTTAACAGGGGGCATTCAGTACTTC.

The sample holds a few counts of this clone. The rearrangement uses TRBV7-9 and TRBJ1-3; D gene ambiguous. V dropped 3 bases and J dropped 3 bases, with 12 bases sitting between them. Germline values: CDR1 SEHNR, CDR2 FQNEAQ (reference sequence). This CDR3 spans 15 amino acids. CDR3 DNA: TGTGCCAGCAGCTTCGGGCCCGGGGATGGAAACACCATATATTTT. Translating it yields CASSFGPGDGNTIYF.

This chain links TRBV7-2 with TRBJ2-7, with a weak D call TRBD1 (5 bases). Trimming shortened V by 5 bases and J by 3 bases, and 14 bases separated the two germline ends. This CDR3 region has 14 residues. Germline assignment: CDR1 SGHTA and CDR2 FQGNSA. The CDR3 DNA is TGTGCCAGCAGCCCGCAGGGAATTCTCTACGAGCAGTACTTC. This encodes CASSPQGILYEQYF.

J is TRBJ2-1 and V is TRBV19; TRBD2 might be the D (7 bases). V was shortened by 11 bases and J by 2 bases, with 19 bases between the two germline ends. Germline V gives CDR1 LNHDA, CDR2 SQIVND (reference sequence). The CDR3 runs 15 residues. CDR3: CAASEGGRPYNEQFF. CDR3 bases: TGTGCCGCCAGCGAGGGGGGGAGACCCTACAATGAGCAGTTCTTC. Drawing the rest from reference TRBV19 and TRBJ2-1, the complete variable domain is DGGITQSPKYLFRKEGQNVTLSCEQNLNHDAMYWYRQDPGQGLRLIYYSQIVNDFQKGDIAEGYSVSREKKESFPLTVTSAQKNPTAFYLCAASEGGRPYNEQFFGPGTRLTVL.

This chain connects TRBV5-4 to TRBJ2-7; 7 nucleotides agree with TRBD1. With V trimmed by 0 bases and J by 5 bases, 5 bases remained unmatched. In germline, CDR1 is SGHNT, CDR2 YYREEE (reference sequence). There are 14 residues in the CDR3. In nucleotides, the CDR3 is TGTGCCAGCAGCTTGGAGGGGGCGCGTCACGAGCAGTACTTC. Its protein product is CASSLEGARHEQYF. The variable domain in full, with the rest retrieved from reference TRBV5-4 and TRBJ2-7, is ETGVTQSPTHLIKTRGQQVTLRCSSQSGHNTVSWYQQALGQGPQFIFQYYREEENGRGNFPPRFSGLQFPNYSSELNVNALELDDSALYLCASSLEGARHEQYFGPGTRLTVT.

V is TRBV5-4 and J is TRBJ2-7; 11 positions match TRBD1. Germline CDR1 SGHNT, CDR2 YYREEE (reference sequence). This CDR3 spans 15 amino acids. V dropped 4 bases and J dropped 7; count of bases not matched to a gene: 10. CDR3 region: CASSGGQGAWLEQYF. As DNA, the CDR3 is TGTGCCAGCAGCGGCGGACAGGGGGCATGGTTGGAGCAGTACTTC.

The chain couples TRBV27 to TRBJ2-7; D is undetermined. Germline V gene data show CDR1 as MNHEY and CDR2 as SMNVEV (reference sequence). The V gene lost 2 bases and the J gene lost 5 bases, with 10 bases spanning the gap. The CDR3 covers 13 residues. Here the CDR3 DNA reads TGTGCCAGCAGTTTACCCTCACTCAACGAGCAGTACTTC. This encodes CASSLPSLNEQYF.

Here the CDR3 DNA reads TGTGCCAGCAGCCCTCCCGGACTAACCCTCTCCTACGAGCAGTACTTC. Translation: CASSPPGLTLSYEQYF. J is TRBJ2-7 and V is TRBV28, with D possibly TRBD2 on 6 matching bases. The CDR3 is made up of 16 amino acids. Per germline, CDR1 MDHEN and CDR2 SYDVKM. Trimming shortened V by 6 bases and J by 0 bases, and 18 bases separated the two germline ends.

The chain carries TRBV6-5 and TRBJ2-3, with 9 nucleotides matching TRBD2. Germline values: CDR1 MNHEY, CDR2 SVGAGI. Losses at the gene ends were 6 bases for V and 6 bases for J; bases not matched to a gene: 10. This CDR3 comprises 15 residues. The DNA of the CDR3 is TGTGCCAGCAGCTCCGCTCTAGCGGGATTGGATACGCAGTATTTT. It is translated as CASSSALAGLDTQYF.

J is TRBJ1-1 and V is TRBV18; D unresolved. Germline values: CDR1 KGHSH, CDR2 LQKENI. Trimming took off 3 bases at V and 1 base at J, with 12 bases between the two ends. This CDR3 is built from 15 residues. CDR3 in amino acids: CASSPSPGRNTEAFF. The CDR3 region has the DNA TGTGCCAGCTCACCGTCTCCCGGGAGGAACACTGAAGCTTTCTTT.

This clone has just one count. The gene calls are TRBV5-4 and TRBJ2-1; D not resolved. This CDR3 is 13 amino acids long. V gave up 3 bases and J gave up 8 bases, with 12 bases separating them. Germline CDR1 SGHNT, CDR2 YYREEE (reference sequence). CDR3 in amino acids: CASSYDSTDEQFF. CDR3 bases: TGTGCCAGCAGCTACGATAGTACGGATGAGCAGTTCTTC.

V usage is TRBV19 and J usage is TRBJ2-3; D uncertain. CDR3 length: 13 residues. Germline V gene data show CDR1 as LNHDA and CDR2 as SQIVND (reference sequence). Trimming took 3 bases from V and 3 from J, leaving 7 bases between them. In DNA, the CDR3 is TGTGCCAGTAGTATGCCGCAGACAGATACGCAGTATTTT. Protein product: CASSMPQTDTQYF.

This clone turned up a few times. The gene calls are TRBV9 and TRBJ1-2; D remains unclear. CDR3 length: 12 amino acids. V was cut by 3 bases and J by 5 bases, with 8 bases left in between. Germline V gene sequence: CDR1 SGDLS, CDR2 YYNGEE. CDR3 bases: TGTGCCAGCAGCGGGACTTTTTATGGCTACACCTTC. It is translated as CASSGTFYGYTF.

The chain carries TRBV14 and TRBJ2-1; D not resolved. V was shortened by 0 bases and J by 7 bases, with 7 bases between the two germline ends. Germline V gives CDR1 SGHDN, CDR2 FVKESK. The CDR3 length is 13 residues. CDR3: CASSQDLSNEQFF. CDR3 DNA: TGTGCCAGCAGCCAAGATCTGAGTAATGAGCAGTTCTTC.

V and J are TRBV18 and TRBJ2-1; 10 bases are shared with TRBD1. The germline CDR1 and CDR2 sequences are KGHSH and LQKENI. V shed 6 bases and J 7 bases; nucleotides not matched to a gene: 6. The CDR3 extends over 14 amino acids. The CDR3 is CASSPGTGVNEQFF. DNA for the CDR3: TGTGCCAGCTCCCCCGGGACAGGGGTAAATGAGCAGTTCTTC.

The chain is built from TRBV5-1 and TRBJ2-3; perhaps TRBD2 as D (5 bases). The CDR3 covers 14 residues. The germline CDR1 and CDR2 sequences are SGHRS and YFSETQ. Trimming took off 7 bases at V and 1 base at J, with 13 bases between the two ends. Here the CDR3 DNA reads TGCGCCAGCGCTCGGGATCCGGGCACAGATACGCAGTATTTT. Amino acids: CASARDPGTDTQYF. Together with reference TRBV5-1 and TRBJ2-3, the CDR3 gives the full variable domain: KAGVTQTPRYLIKTRGQQVTLSCSPISGHRSVSWYQQTPGQGLQFLFEYFSETQRNKGNFPGRFSGRQFSNSRSEMNVSTLELGDSALYLCASARDPGTDTQYFGPGTRLTVL.

CDR3 sequence reads: CASSISGTTYEQYF. The CDR3, as DNA: TGCGCCAGCAGCATATCCGGGACTACCTACGAGCAGTACTTC. This chain connects TRBV5-1 to TRBJ2-7, with TRBD2 matching 7 bases. CDR1 SGHRS and CDR2 YFSETQ come from the germline V gene. V shed 4 bases, J shed 2 bases, and the junction held 6 bases outside the gene matches. The CDR3 is made up of 14 amino acids.

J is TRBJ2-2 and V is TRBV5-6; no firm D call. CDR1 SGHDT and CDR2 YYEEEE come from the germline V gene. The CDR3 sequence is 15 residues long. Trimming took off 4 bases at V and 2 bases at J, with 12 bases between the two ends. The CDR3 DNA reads TGTGCCAGCAGCCTGGCTCTTCTCAACACCGGGGAGCTGTTTTTT. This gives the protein CASSLALLNTGELFF. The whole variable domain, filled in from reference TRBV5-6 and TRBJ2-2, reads DAGVTQSPTHLIKTRGQQVTLRCSPKSGHDTVSWYQQALGQGPQFIFQYYEEEERQRGNFPDRFSGHQFPNYSSELNVNALLLGDSALYLCASSLALLNTGELFFGEGSRLTVL.